A selection of T cell receptor beta chains follows, all from one sample in a study of blood T cell repertoires in COVID-19. Produced via immunoSEQ multiplex PCR; TCRdb's table is partial and in-frame only. The repertoire consists of hundreds of thousands of clones, with roughly 85% occurring once and the leading ten covering approximately 4.9%. Sequences were obtained from PBMCs or T cells enriched from blood (not recorded which). These receptors came from a woman between 50 and 59 years old who had been exposed to COVID-19. The CDR3 runs from the conserved cysteine through the conserved F or W. The D gene is left open where the match is weak. A clone size is listed for some rows: how often the clone was seen (once, few, many), or a class if it is expanded.

.	TRBV18	few	TRBJ2-3	TGTGCCAGCTCACCAAGCCAGGCAGATACGCAGTATTTT	CASSPSQADTQYF
TRBD2	TRBV6-1	.	TRBJ2-5	TGTGCCAGCAGTGAATTGTCGGTAGCGGGGGGCCAGACCCAGTACTTC	CASSELSVAGGQTQYF
.	TRBV3-1/TRBV3-2	many	TRBJ2-5	TGTGCCAGCAGCCAAGAGCGGGGGCCCCAAGAGACCCAGTACTTC	CASSQERGPQETQYF
TRBD1	TRBV5-6	.	TRBJ1-6	TGTGCCAGCAGCTCCCGACAGGGGGCCTCACCCCTCCACTTT	CASSSRQGASPLHF
.	TRBV18	.	TRBJ2-7	TGTGCCAGCTCCCGTACCAGGGGCGGCTACGAGCAGTACTTC	CASSRTRGGYEQYF
.	TRBV5-1	few	TRBJ2-3	TGCGCCAGCAGCCCAAGGACACAACTCACAGATACGCAGTATTTT	CASSPRTQLTDTQYF
TRBD2	TRBV5-4	few	TRBJ2-7	TGTGCCAGCAGCTTGGCGGGGGAGGGCGAGCAGTACTTC	CASSLAGEGEQYF
TRBD1	TRBV13	.	TRBJ1-2	TGTGCCAGCAGCTTCGGACAGGGAAACTATGGCTACACCTTC	CASSFGQGNYGYTF
.	TRBV3-1/TRBV3-2	.	TRBJ2-3	TGTGCCAGCAGCCGCAGGGGCTTGGGGGATACGCAGTATTTT	CASSRRGLGDTQYF
.	TRBV9	.	TRBJ2-2	TGTGCCAGCAGCGAAGGACAGTTAGCTTACACCGGGGAGCTGTTTTTT	CASSEGQLAYTGELFF
.	TRBV2	once	TRBJ1-2	TGTGCCAGCAGTGACGTTTCGAGGAACTATGGCTACACCTTC	CASSDVSRNYGYTF
TRBD1	TRBV23-1	.	TRBJ1-4	TGCGCCAGCAGTCCCTGCGGGACAGGGAGGGTTGAAAAACTGTTTTTT	CASSPCGTGRVEKLFF
TRBD1	TRBV28	.	TRBJ1-5	TGTGCCAGCAGCTACACAGGGGGTGTCAATCAGCCCCAGCATTTT	CASSYTGGVNQPQHF
TRBD2	TRBV7-6	few	TRBJ2-7	TGTGCCAGCAGCTTAGTAGCTGGACTAGCGGGGGGGCACTACGAGCAGTACTTC	CASSLVAGLAGGHYEQYF
.	TRBV5-1	.	TRBJ2-7	TGCGCCAGCAGCTTAAAGGACGGGGTAGGCGAGCAGTACTTC	CASSLKDGVGEQYF
TRBD1	TRBV11-3	.	TRBJ2-5	TGTGCCAGCAGCCGGGGACAGGGGTCCCAAGAGACCCAGTACTTC	CASSRGQGSQETQYF
TRBD2	TRBV15	.	TRBJ2-3	TGTGCCACCAGCACGGGACTAGCGGGGGGGCGGGCAGATACGCAGTATTTT	CATSTGLAGGRADTQYF
TRBD1	TRBV12-3/TRBV12-4	.	TRBJ1-1	TGTGCCAGCAGGACCGGGACAGGGTTCGCTTTCTTT	CASRTGTGFAFF
.	TRBV7-9	.	TRBJ1-1	TGTGCCAGCAGCCCCCGAGGGGACTCGAACACTGAAGCTTTCTTT	CASSPRGDSNTEAFF
.	TRBV28	.	TRBJ1-1	TGTGCCAGCAGACGAATCGGGGGGGGAGCTTTCTTT	CASRRIGGGAFF
.	TRBV2	many	TRBJ1-4	TGTGCCAGCAGAAGAAGTAGTGGAGTTGCTGAAAAACTGTTTTTT	CASRRSSGVAEKLFF
TRBD2	TRBV19	.	TRBJ2-5	TGTGCCAGTAGTATCTCTCTGGCGGGGGGTTGGGAGACCCAGTACTTC	CASSISLAGGWETQYF
.	TRBV28	.	TRBJ2-7	TGTGCCAGCCTCTCTGGGGGGAGAGGCGAGCAGTACTTC	CASLSGGRGEQYF
.	TRBV12-3/TRBV12-4	.	TRBJ2-7	TGTGCCAGCAGATCCCGACAGACCGAGCAGTACTTC	CASRSRQTEQYF
.	TRBV7-9	.	TRBJ2-1	TGTGCCAGCAGCTCGCGGACAGCGGTACGCGGCAATGAGCAGTTCTTC	CASSSRTAVRGNEQFF
TRBD1	TRBV6-4	.	TRBJ2-2	TGTGCCAGCTCCCCGACAGGGTCCCACACCGGGGAGCTGTTTTTT	CASSPTGSHTGELFF
.	TRBV19	.	TRBJ1-4	TGTGCCAGTGCCCCCAGTGGTGAAAAACTGTTTTTT	CASAPSGEKLFF
TRBD1	TRBV18	.	TRBJ1-1	TGTGCCAGCTCAACAGGGGCGCCCCTTGGATCTTTTGAAGCTTTCTTT	CASSTGAPLGSFEAFF
TRBD2	TRBV3-1/TRBV3-2	.	TRBJ2-5	TGTGCCAGCAGCCCACAGGGACTAGCGGGTCAAAAGACCCAGTACTTC	CASSPQGLAGQKTQYF
.	TRBV7-2	few	TRBJ2-7	TGTGCCAGCAGCTTAGGGGCGCTCTACGAGCAGTACTTC	CASSLGALYEQYF